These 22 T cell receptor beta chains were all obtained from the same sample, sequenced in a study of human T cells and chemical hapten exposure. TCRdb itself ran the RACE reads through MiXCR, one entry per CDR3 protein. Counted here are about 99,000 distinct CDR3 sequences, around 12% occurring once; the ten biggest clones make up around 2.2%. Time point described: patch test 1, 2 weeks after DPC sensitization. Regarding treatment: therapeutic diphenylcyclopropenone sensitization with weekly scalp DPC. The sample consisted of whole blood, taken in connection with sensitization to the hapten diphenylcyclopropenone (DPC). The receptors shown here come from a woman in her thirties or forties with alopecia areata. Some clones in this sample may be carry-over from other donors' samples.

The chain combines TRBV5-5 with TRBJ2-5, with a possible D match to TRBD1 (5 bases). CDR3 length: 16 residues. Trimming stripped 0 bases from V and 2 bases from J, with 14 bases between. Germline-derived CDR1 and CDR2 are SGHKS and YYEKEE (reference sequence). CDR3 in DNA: TGTGCCAGCAGCTTGGATACAGGCCCCCCTCAAGAGACCCAGTACTTC. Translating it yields CASSLDTGPPQETQYF.

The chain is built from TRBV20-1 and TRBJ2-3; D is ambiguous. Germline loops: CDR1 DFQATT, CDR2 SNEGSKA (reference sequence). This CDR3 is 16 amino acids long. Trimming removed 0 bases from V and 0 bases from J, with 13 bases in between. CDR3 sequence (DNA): TGCAGTGCTAGAGACCCCGGACCTACTAGCACAGATACGCAGTATTTT. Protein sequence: CSARDPGPTSTDTQYF.

CDR3 DNA: TGTGCCAGCAGCGTAAAACCAGGGACACCCGCCACAGATACGCAGTATTTT. Translation gives CASSVKPGTPATDTQYF. The chain has TRBV9 and TRBJ2-3, with D tentatively TRBD1 (6 bases). CDR1 and CDR2 (germline): SGDLS, YYNGEE. The CDR3 has 17 amino acids. V was clipped by 1 base and J by 2 bases, with 17 bases between them.

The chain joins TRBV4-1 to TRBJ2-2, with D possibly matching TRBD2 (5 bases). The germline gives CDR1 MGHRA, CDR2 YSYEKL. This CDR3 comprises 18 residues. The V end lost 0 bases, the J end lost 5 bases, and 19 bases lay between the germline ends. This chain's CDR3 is CASSQDREGIANTGELFF. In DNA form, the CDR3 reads TGCGCCAGCAGCCAAGATCGGGAAGGAATAGCAAATACCGGGGAGCTGTTTTTT.

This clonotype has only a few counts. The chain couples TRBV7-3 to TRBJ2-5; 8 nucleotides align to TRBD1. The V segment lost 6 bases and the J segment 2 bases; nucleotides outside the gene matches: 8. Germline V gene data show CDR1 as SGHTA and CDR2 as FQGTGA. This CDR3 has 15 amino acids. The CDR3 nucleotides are TGTGCCAGCAGTATGGCAGGGGGCTTTCAAGAGACCCAGTACTTC. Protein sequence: CASSMAGGFQETQYF.

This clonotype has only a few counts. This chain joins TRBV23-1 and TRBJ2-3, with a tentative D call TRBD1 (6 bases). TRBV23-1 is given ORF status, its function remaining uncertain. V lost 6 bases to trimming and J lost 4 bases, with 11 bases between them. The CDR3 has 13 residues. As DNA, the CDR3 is TGCGCCAGCAGGAAACAGGGTCCAGATACGCAGTATTTT. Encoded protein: CASRKQGPDTQYF.

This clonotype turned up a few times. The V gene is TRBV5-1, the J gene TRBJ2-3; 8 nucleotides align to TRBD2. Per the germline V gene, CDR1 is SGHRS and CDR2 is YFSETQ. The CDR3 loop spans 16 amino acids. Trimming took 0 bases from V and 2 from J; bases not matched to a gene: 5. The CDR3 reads CASSLGLRGDTDTQYF. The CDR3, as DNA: TGCGCCAGCAGCTTGGGCTTGCGGGGGGACACAGATACGCAGTATTTT.

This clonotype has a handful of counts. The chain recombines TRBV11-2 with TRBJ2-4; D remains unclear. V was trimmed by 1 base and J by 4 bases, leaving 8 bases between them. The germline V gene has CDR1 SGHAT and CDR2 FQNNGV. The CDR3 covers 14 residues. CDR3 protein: CASSLGPGKNIQYF. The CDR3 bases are TGTGCCAGCAGCTTAGGTCCAGGAAAAAACATTCAGTACTTC.

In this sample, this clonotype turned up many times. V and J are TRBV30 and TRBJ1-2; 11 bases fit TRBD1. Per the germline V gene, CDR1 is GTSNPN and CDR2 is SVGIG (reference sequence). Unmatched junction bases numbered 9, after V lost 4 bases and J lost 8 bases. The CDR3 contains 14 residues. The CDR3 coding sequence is TGTGCCTGGAACAAAGGGACAGGGGGGAACGGCTACACCTTC. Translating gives CAWNKGTGGNGYTF.

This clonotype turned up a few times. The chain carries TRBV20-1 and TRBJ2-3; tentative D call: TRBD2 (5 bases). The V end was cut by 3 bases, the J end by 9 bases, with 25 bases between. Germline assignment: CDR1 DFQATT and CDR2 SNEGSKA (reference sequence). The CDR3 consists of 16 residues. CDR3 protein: CSARRRQRLHPGTQYF. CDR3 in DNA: TGCAGTGCTAGGAGACGTCAAAGACTTCACCCGGGGACGCAGTATTTT.

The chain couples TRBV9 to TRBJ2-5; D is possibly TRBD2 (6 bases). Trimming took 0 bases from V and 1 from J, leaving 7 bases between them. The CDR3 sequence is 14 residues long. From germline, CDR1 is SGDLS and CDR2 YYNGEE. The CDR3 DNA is TGTGCCAGCAGCGTAGCGACTAGCCAAGAGACCCAGTACTTC. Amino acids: CASSVATSQETQYF. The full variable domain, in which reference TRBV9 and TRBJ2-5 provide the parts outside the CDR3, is DSGVTQTPKHLITATGQRVTLRCSPRSGDLSVYWYQQSLDQGLQFLIQYYNGEERAKGNILERFSAQQFPDLHSELNLSSLELGDSALYFCASSVATSQETQYFGPGTRLLVL.

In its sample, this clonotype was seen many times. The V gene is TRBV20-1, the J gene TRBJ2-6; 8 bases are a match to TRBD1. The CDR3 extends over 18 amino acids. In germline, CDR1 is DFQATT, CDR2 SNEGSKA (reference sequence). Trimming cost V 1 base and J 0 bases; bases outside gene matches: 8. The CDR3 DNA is TGCAGTGCTAGAGTGGGTGGACAGGGACACTCTGGGGCCAACGTCCTGACTTTC. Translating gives CSARVGGQGHSGANVLTF.

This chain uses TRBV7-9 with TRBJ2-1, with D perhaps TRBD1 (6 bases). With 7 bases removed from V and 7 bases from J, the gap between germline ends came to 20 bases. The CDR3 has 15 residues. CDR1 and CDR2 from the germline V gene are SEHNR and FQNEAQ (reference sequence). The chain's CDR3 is CASILPGVSGNEQFF. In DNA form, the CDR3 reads TGTGCCAGCATCCTACCAGGGGTTTCGGGGAATGAGCAGTTCTTC. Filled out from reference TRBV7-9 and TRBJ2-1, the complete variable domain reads DTGVSQNPRHKITKRGQNVTFRCDPISEHNRLYWYRQTLGQGPEFLTYFQNEAQLEKSRLLSDRFSAERPKGSFSTLEIQRTEQGDSAMYLCASILPGVSGNEQFFGPGTRLTVL.

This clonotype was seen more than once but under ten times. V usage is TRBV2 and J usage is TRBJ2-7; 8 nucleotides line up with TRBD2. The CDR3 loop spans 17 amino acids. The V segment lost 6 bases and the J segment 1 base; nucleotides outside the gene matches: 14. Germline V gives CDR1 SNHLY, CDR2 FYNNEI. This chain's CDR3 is CASRGALAGFPSYEQYF. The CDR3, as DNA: TGTGCCAGCAGAGGGGCGCTAGCGGGTTTTCCGTCCTACGAGCAGTACTTC.

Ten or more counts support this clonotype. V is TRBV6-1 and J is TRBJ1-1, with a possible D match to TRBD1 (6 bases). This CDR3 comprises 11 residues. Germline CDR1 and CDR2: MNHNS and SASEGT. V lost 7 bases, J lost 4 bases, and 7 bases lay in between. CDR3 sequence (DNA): TGTGCCAGCACGGGGGCCACTGAAGCTTTCTTT. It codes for CASTGATEAFF.

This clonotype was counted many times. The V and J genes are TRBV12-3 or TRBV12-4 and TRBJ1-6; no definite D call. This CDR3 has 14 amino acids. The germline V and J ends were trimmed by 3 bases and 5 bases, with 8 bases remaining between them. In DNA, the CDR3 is TGTGCCAGCAGTTTTAACCGAAATAATTCACCCCTCCACTTT. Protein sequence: CASSFNRNNSPLHF.

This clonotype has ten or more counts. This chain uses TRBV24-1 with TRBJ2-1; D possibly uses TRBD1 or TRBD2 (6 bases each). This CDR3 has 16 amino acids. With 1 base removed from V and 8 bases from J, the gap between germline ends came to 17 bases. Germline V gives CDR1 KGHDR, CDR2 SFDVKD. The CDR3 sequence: CATSDLSFGGKDEQFF. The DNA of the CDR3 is TGTGCCACCAGTGATTTAAGCTTCGGGGGCAAGGATGAGCAGTTCTTC.

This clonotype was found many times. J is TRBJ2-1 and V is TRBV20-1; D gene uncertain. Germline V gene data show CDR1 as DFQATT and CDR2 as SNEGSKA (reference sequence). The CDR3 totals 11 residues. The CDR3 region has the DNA TGCAGAGCCTGGGCGGTGAATGAGCAGTTCTTC. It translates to CRAWAVNEQFF.

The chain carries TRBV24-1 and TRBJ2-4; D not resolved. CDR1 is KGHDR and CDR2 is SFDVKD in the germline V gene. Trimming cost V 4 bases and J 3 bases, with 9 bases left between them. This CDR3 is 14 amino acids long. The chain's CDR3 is CATSEGPGKNIQYF. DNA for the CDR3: TGTGCCACCAGTGAGGGCCCCGGCAAAAACATTCAGTACTTC.

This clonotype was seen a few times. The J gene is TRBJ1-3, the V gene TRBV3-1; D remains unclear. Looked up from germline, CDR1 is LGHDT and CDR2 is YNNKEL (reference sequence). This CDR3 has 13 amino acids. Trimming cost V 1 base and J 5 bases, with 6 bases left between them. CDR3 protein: CASSQASRNTIYF. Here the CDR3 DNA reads TGTGCCAGCAGCCAAGCGTCAAGAAACACCATATATTTT.

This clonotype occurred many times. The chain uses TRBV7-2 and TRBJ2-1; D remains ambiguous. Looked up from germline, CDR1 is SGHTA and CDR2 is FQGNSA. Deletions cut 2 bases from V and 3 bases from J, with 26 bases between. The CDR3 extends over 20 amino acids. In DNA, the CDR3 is TGTGCCAGCAGCTTACTCCCCCAGGTCTTGAGAACAGAGAGCTACAATGAGCAGTTCTTC. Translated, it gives CASSLLPQVLRTESYNEQFF.

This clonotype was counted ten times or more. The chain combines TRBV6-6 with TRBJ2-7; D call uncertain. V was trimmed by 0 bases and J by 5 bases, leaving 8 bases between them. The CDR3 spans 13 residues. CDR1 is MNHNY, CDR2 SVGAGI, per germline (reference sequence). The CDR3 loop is CASSYSLGHEQYF. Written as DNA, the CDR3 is TGTGCCAGCAGTTACTCGTTGGGCCACGAGCAGTACTTC.